The 11 T cell receptor beta chains below all came from one sample that was sequenced in a study of T cells in tuberculosis. Measured with immunoSEQ multiplex PCR; TCRdb has only the in-frame clones, and not every one. The sample has fewer than 55,000 clones, about 95% seen once. Time point: new active TB diagnosis, blood taken before or within 7 days of starting treatment. Sample: PBMCs, taken at tuberculosis diagnosis. Receptors originate from an adult with tuberculosis.

The J gene is TRBJ2-1, the V gene TRBV5-4; 8 nucleotides line up with TRBD2. Germline CDR1 and CDR2: SGHNT and YYREEE (reference sequence). The CDR3 runs 16 residues. Germline trimming cut 7 bases from V and 5 bases from J; bases unmatched to any gene: 14. The CDR3 sequence: CASAINGGGPNNEQFF. The CDR3 DNA sequence: TGTGCCAGCGCCATTAATGGCGGGGGGCCCAACAATGAGCAGTTCTTC.

The chain joins TRBV5-6 to TRBJ2-1; 13 positions match TRBD2. CDR3 length: 14 residues. Germline V gene data show CDR1 as SGHDT and CDR2 as YYEEEE. The J segment lost 7 bases and the V segment lost 3 bases, leaving 1 base of the junction unmatched. The CDR3, as DNA: TGTGCCAGCAGCTCGGGACTAGCGGGGAATGAGCAGTTCTTC. Protein: CASSSGLAGNEQFF.

The V gene is TRBV5-6, the J gene TRBJ2-1; possible D gene TRBD1, 6 bases. Trimming removed 5 bases at V and 8 bases at J, with 23 bases between. CDR1 and CDR2 from the germline V gene are SGHDT and YYEEEE. CDR3 length equals 16 residues. CDR3 bases: TGTGCCAGCAGTTACATCCCAGGGGAATCAGCCGATGAGCAGTTCTTC. Protein product: CASSYIPGESADEQFF.

This chain links TRBV14 with TRBJ2-1; possibly TRBD1 for D (6 bases). The V end was cut by 4 bases, the J end by 12 bases, with 16 bases between. Germline V lookup: CDR1 SGHDN, CDR2 FVKESK. The CDR3 length is 13 residues. CDR3 amino acids: CASSPYKTTGQFF. The DNA for the CDR3 is TGTGCCAGCAGCCCTTACAAAACGACAGGGCAGTTCTTC.

The chain combines TRBV6-1 with TRBJ1-1; 10 bases are a match to TRBD1. The CDR3 consists of 15 residues. Per germline, CDR1 MNHNS and CDR2 SASEGT. V was clipped by 6 bases and J by 5 bases; unmatched bases: 9. CDR3 amino acids: CASRPSGTGVTEAFF. The CDR3 DNA reads TGTGCCAGCAGACCCTCCGGGACAGGGGTAACTGAAGCTTTCTTT.

The chain carries TRBV19 and TRBJ1-5, with 7 bases lining up with TRBD1. The CDR3 length is 15 residues. The trim removed 1 base at V and 3 bases at J, leaving 3 bases unmatched. Germline V lookup: CDR1 LNHDA, CDR2 SQIVND (reference sequence). CDR3 DNA: TGTGCCAGTAGTATAGGACAGGGCCTCAATCAGCCCCAGCATTTT. It translates to CASSIGQGLNQPQHF.

The chain employs TRBV7-9 and TRBJ1-2; a weak D match, TRBD1 (5 bases). CDR1 SEHNR and CDR2 FQNEAQ come from the germline V gene (reference sequence). Trimming took 6 bases from V and 1 from J, leaving 12 bases between them. The CDR3 runs 14 residues. The CDR3 loop reads CASRSAGHNYGYTF. The CDR3 DNA reads TGTGCCAGCAGGAGCGCGGGGCATAACTATGGCTACACCTTC.

The genes are TRBV28 and TRBJ1-1; 9 bases line up with TRBD1. The CDR3 totals 14 residues. Germline V gives CDR1 MDHEN, CDR2 SYDVKM. The V gene end was trimmed by 7 bases and the J gene end by 0 bases; junction bases not matched to a gene: 3. The CDR3 reads CASTGTGMNTEAFF. The CDR3 DNA sequence: TGTGCCAGCACCGGGACAGGGATGAACACTGAAGCTTTCTTT.

The rearrangement joins TRBV7-9 to TRBJ1-6; TRBD1 matches at 7 bases. This CDR3 contains 14 residues. The germline CDR1 and CDR2 sequences are SEHNR and FQNEAQ (reference sequence). The J segment lost 8 bases and the V segment lost 4 bases, leaving 5 bases of the junction unmatched. The CDR3 sequence: CASSSGTEYSPLHF. CDR3 in DNA: TGTGCCAGCAGCTCCGGGACAGAGTATTCACCCCTCCACTTT.

V usage is TRBV18 and J usage is TRBJ2-7; D is possibly TRBD1 (5 bases). V was trimmed by 3 bases and J by 6 bases, leaving 12 bases between them. The V gene's germline CDR1 is KGHSH and CDR2 LQKENI. The CDR3 has 13 residues. This chain's CDR3 is CASSPGKGVEQYF. Written as DNA, the CDR3 is TGTGCCAGCTCACCCGGCAAAGGGGTCGAGCAGTACTTC.

In its sample, this clone was seen once. The CDR3: CATSRAGTRASGFYTF. CDR3 bases: TGTGCCACCAGCAGAGCCGGCACGAGGGCCAGCGGTTTTTACACCTTC. V usage is TRBV15 and J usage is TRBJ1-2, with no clear D. From germline, CDR1 is LNHNV and CDR2 YYDKDF (reference sequence). Trimming took 1 base from V and 11 from J, leaving 23 bases between them. CDR3 size: 16 residues.